This passage covers 27 T cell receptor beta chains from one sample sequenced in a study of blood T cell repertoires in COVID-19. TCRdb's copy holds only in-frame clones and misses some; the assay was immunoSEQ multiplex PCR. The sample holds tens of thousands of clones, roughly 82% seen once. Sample: peripheral blood. The receptor source for this set is a woman aged 60 to 75 with acute or convalescent COVID-19.

This clone has only a few counts. The chain has TRBV30 and TRBJ2-5; 8 bases map to TRBD1. V shed 5 bases and J 0 bases; nucleotides not matched to a gene: 5. Germline V gives CDR1 GTSNPN, CDR2 SVGIG (reference sequence). The CDR3 covers 14 residues. The CDR3 spells CAWGQGGNQETQYF. CDR3 sequence (DNA): TGTGCCTGGGGACAGGGAGGTAACCAAGAGACCCAGTACTTC. Using reference TRBV30 and TRBJ2-5 for the parts outside the CDR3, the full variable domain is SQTIHQWPATLVQPVGSPLSLECTVEGTSNPNLYWYRQAAGRGLQLLFYSVGIGQISSEVPQNLSASRPQDRQFILSSKKLLLSDSGFYLCAWGQGGNQETQYFGPGTRLLVL.

This chain uses TRBV18 with TRBJ1-1, with a weak D call TRBD1 (6 bases). V lost 3 bases and J 0 bases, leaving 8 bases between the germline ends. The germline V gene encodes CDR1 KGHSH and CDR2 LQKENI. CDR3 size: 14 residues. Here the CDR3 reads CASSPWDMNTEAFF. The CDR3 DNA sequence: TGTGCCAGCTCACCGTGGGACATGAACACTGAAGCTTTCTTT.

CDR3 residues: CASSLAWASYEQYF. The DNA for the CDR3 is TGTGCCAGCAGCTTGGCCTGGGCCTCCTACGAGCAGTACTTC. The genes are TRBV5-5 and TRBJ2-7, with D unclear. Trimming pared 0 bases from V and 0 bases from J, leaving 7 bases between. The CDR3 covers 14 residues. Germline-derived CDR1 and CDR2 are SGHKS and YYEKEE (reference sequence).

The chain couples TRBV6-5 to TRBJ1-2; no firm D call. The ends were cut back, 5 bases at V and 1 base at J, with 11 bases in the middle. The CDR3 has 14 amino acids. Looked up from germline, CDR1 is MNHEY and CDR2 is SVGAGI. CDR3 coding DNA: TGTGCCAGCAGTACTGGCCACTATAACTATGGCTACACCTTC. Amino acid sequence: CASSTGHYNYGYTF.

The rearrangement links TRBV30 to TRBJ2-7; 9 bases agree with TRBD2. Per germline, CDR1 GTSNPN and CDR2 SVGIG (reference sequence). The CDR3 loop spans 14 amino acids. V was clipped by 4 bases and J by 1 base; unmatched bases: 5. The CDR3 nucleotides read TGTGCCTGGAAACTCCTAGCGGGGTCCTACGAGCAGTACTTC. Protein sequence: CAWKLLAGSYEQYF.

J is TRBJ1-3 and V is TRBV28, with a possible D match to TRBD1 (6 bases). V lost 2 bases and J 0 bases, leaving 8 bases between the germline ends. Per germline, CDR1 MDHEN and CDR2 SYDVKM. The CDR3 runs 15 residues. In DNA, the CDR3 is TGTGCCAGCAGTTTAGGGGGGGCCTCTGGAAACACCATATATTTT. Translating gives CASSLGGASGNTIYF.

The rearrangement links TRBV7-2 to TRBJ1-4; D possibly corresponds to TRBD1 (5 bases). Trimming cost V 1 base and J 4 bases, with 10 bases left between them. CDR3 length: 15 amino acids. Per germline, CDR1 SGHTA and CDR2 FQGNSA. CDR3 sequence (DNA): TGTGCCAGCAGCTTAGGCGGGGCCGGTAATGAAAAACTGTTTTTT. The encoded protein is CASSLGGAGNEKLFF.

The DNA of the CDR3 is TGCAGCGTTAGGAAAGGGGGCACCGGGGAGCTGTTTTTT. Its translation: CSVRKGGTGELFF. The V call is TRBV29-1, the J call TRBJ2-2; TRBD1 might be the D (6 bases). Per the germline V gene, CDR1 is SQVTM and CDR2 is ANQGSEA. With 5 bases removed from V and 4 bases from J, the gap between germline ends came to 11 bases. The CDR3 contains 13 residues.

The V call is TRBV4-2, the J call TRBJ1-1; 7 nucleotides match TRBD1. CDR3 length: 15 amino acids. Germline V gives CDR1 LGHNA, CDR2 YNFKEQ. J lost 1 base, V lost 1 base, and 3 bases had no gene match. Here the CDR3 reads CASSQGDSWNTEAFF. The CDR3 coding sequence is TGTGCCAGCAGCCAAGGGGACAGCTGGAACACTGAAGCTTTCTTT.

The V gene is TRBV7-2, the J gene TRBJ1-4; the D gene is possibly TRBD1 (5 bases). Trimming left V 8 bases short and J 4 bases short, with 11 bases between. The CDR3 sequence is 13 residues long. Germline V gene lookup returns CDR1 SGHTA and CDR2 FQGNSA. This CDR3 is CASATGFNEKLFF. DNA for the CDR3: TGTGCCAGCGCTACAGGATTTAATGAAAAACTGTTTTTT.

The rearrangement links TRBV5-1 to TRBJ1-1; perhaps TRBD1 as D (6 bases). CDR3 length equals 20 residues. The V end was cut by 4 bases, the J end by 4 bases, with 32 bases between. The germline V gene encodes CDR1 SGHRS and CDR2 YFSETQ. DNA of the CDR3: TGCGCCAGCAGCCCCGGAAATTTTGTGGTGGCAGGGGAGGGGGGCACTGAAGCTTTCTTT. Translated: CASSPGNFVVAGEGGTEAFF.

This sequence joins TRBV2 and TRBJ2-1; 7 bases fit TRBD1. This CDR3 spans 16 amino acids. Germline V CDR1 and CDR2: SNHLY, FYNNEI. Losses at the gene ends were 7 bases for V and 8 bases for J; bases not matched to a gene: 17. CDR3 coding DNA: TGTGCCAGCACCGTCGACAGGGTCTATGGTTTGGATGAGCAGTTCTTC. Protein: CASTVDRVYGLDEQFF.

The chain has TRBV10-2 and TRBJ1-2; D is possibly TRBD1 (5 bases). The CDR3 is 18 amino acids. Germline assignment: CDR1 WSHSY and CDR2 SAAADI. V shed 0 bases and J shed 5 bases, with 22 bases lying between them. The CDR3 loop reads CASSESVVRVRDRYGYTF. CDR3 sequence (DNA): TGCGCCAGCAGTGAGTCGGTTGTCAGGGTTCGTGACCGATATGGCTACACCTTC.

To note about this clone: One junction end disagrees with the germline gene, perhaps due to a read error. V is TRBV5-4 and J is TRBJ2-1, with 10 bases aligning to TRBD2. The germline gives CDR1 SGHNT, CDR2 YYREEE (reference sequence). The CDR3 loop spans 15 amino acids. CDR3 sequence (DNA): TGTGCCAGCAGCCCGGGACTAGCGTCCTTCAATGAGCAGTTCTTC. The encoded protein is CASSPGLASFNEQFF.

This rearrangement joins TRBV6-5 to TRBJ2-7, with a weak D call TRBD2 (5 bases). Per germline, CDR1 MNHEY and CDR2 SVGAGI. This CDR3 is built from 15 residues. Deletions cut 6 bases from V and 1 base from J, with 16 bases between. The CDR3 here is CASSGKSGTSYEQYF. CDR3 DNA: TGTGCCAGCAGCGGAAAGAGCGGAACGTCCTACGAGCAGTACTTC.

V is TRBV4-2 and J is TRBJ1-2; a possible D gene is TRBD1 (6 bases). This CDR3 comprises 15 residues. Trimming pared 0 bases from V and 4 bases from J, leaving 12 bases between. Germline-derived CDR1 and CDR2 are LGHNA and YNFKEQ. As DNA, the CDR3 is TGTGCCAGCAGCCAAGATGAGACAGGTATCTATGGCTACACCTTC. Its protein product is CASSQDETGIYGYTF.

CDR3 in DNA: TGCGCCAGCAGCCCGGGGGTTGTGGGACCGCCAACAGAAAACACTGAAGCTTTCTTT. Translating it yields CASSPGVVGPPTENTEAFF. The genes are TRBV5-1 and TRBJ1-1; D possibly corresponds to TRBD1 (5 bases). The CDR3 totals 19 residues. Trimming took off 4 bases at V and 2 bases at J, with 27 bases between the two ends. Germline CDR1 is SGHRS and CDR2 is YFSETQ.

This rearrangement joins TRBV28 to TRBJ2-1; tentative D call: TRBD1 (6 bases). V was clipped by 5 bases and J by 0 bases, with 17 bases between them. The CDR3 has 17 amino acids. Germline lookup yields CDR1 MDHEN and CDR2 SYDVKM. Written as DNA, the CDR3 is TGTGCCAGCAGTCATGGACAGCTAAAAAGCTCCTACAATGAGCAGTTCTTC. Amino acid sequence: CASSHGQLKSSYNEQFF. Using reference TRBV28 and TRBJ2-1 for the parts outside the CDR3, the full variable domain is DVKVTQSSRYLVKRTGEKVFLECVQDMDHENMFWYRQDPGLGLRLIYFSYDVKMKEKGDIPEGYSVSREKKERFSLILESASTNQTSMYLCASSHGQLKSSYNEQFFGPGTRLTVL.

The rearrangement uses TRBV7-9 and TRBJ2-3; a possible D gene is TRBD2 (6 bases). V lost 0 bases and J lost 5, with 12 bases in between. The CDR3 sequence is 15 residues long. Per the germline V gene, CDR1 is SEHNR and CDR2 is FQNEAQ (reference sequence). CDR3 region: CASSLAGTEQDTQYF. The DNA for the CDR3 is TGTGCCAGCAGCTTAGCGGGGACTGAACAAGATACGCAGTATTTT.

The chain uses TRBV9 and TRBJ2-5; 9 bases fit TRBD2. J was trimmed by 3 bases and V by 2 bases; bases with no gene match: 5. This CDR3 contains 15 residues. Germline V gene data show CDR1 as SGDLS and CDR2 as YYNGEE. CDR3 amino acids: CASSVVAGDKETQYF. The CDR3 DNA reads TGTGCCAGCAGCGTGGTAGCGGGAGATAAAGAGACCCAGTACTTC.

The chain carries TRBV5-1 and TRBJ2-7; 15 bases align to TRBD2. The CDR3 covers 17 residues. Germline-derived CDR1 and CDR2 are SGHRS and YFSETQ. J was trimmed by 7 bases and V by 3 bases; bases with no gene match: 11. This chain's CDR3 is CASSSGRTSGRAGEQYF. CDR3 in DNA: TGCGCCAGCAGCTCCGGGCGGACTAGCGGGAGGGCCGGGGAGCAGTACTTC.

This chain connects TRBV16 to TRBJ2-2; D is unclear. The germline V and J ends were trimmed by 7 bases and 6 bases, with 9 bases remaining between them. Germline assignment: CDR1 KGHSY and CDR2 FQNENV. This CDR3 is built from 12 residues. This chain's CDR3 is CASTFPAGELFF. In DNA form, the CDR3 reads TGTGCCAGCACCTTTCCCGCCGGGGAGCTGTTTTTT.

The chain combines TRBV11-2 with TRBJ2-1, with D unresolved. Germline-derived CDR1 and CDR2 are SGHAT and FQNNGV. V lost 1 base and J 4 bases, leaving 5 bases between the germline ends. The CDR3 spans 13 residues. CDR3 residues: CASSLGLYNEQFF. CDR3 coding DNA: TGTGCCAGCAGCTTAGGGCTTTACAATGAGCAGTTCTTC. Full variable domain (missing parts from reference TRBV11-2 and TRBJ2-1): EAGVAQSPRYKIIEKRQSVAFWCNPISGHATLYWYQQILGQGPKLLIQFQNNGVVDDSQLPKDRFSAERLKGVDSTLKIQPAKLEDSAVYLCASSLGLYNEQFFGPGTRLTVL.

The gene calls are TRBV3-1 (or the pseudogene TRBV3-2) and TRBJ1-3, with D hard to call. CDR1 is LGHDT, CDR2 YNNKEL, per germline (reference sequence). The CDR3 runs 14 residues. V was pared by 2 bases and J by 0 bases, with 5 bases between. CDR3 sequence (DNA): TGTGCCAGCAGCCAACGGGGCTCTGGAAACACCATATATTTT. It codes for CASSQRGSGNTIYF.

This chain joins TRBV7-9 and TRBJ1-1, with a possible D match to TRBD1 (5 bases). With 7 bases removed from V and 2 bases from J, the gap between germline ends came to 14 bases. Looked up from germline, CDR1 is SEHNR and CDR2 is FQNEAQ (reference sequence). CDR3 length equals 14 residues. The DNA for the CDR3 is TGTGCCAGCATCGCCCTCGGGGGTAACACTGAAGCTTTCTTT. Amino acid sequence: CASIALGGNTEAFF.

The chain is built from TRBV14 and TRBJ2-5, with a tentative D call TRBD1 (5 bases). The CDR3 is 13 residues long. Deletions cut 2 bases from V and 9 bases from J, with 13 bases between. Germline V gene data show CDR1 as SGHDN and CDR2 as FVKESK. The chain's CDR3 is CASSQTGPRAQYF. CDR3 DNA sequence: TGTGCCAGCAGCCAAACAGGTCCTAGGGCCCAGTACTTC.

The V and J genes are TRBV11-2 and TRBJ1-2, with TRBD1 matching over 8 bases. V dropped 4 bases and J dropped 4; count of bases not matched to a gene: 17. CDR3 size: 18 residues. Germline values: CDR1 SGHAT, CDR2 FQNNGV. The CDR3 loop reads CASSSVRDRSRLGYGYTF. Here the CDR3 DNA reads TGTGCCAGCAGCTCTGTCCGGGACAGGAGCCGCTTGGGCTATGGCTACACCTTC.